This T cell receptor (beta chain) was captured by sequencing in a study of blood T cell repertoires in COVID-19. CDR1 MDHEN and CDR2 SYDVKM come from the germline V gene. The CDR3 has 12 amino acids. V was pared by 6 bases and J by 5 bases, with 2 bases of the junction left unmatched. Methods used by the authors: Estimation of nucleated cell counts was performed using reference gene primer amplification. Here immunoSEQ multiplex PCR was the method, and the copy in TCRdb shows in-frame clones only, minus some. That table furnishes V, J and clone size, whereas the DNA furnished D and trimming. The data contain 200,000 or so clones, approximately 88% of them singletons.

The V call is TRBV28, the J call TRBJ2-5, with 8 bases matching TRBD1. The clonotype comes from a man in his 60s who had recovered from COVID-19. The material sequenced was peripheral blood. The CDR3 sequence is CASRDRVETQYF. The CDR3 DNA reads TGTGCCAGCAGGGACAGGGTTGAGACCCAGTACTTC.